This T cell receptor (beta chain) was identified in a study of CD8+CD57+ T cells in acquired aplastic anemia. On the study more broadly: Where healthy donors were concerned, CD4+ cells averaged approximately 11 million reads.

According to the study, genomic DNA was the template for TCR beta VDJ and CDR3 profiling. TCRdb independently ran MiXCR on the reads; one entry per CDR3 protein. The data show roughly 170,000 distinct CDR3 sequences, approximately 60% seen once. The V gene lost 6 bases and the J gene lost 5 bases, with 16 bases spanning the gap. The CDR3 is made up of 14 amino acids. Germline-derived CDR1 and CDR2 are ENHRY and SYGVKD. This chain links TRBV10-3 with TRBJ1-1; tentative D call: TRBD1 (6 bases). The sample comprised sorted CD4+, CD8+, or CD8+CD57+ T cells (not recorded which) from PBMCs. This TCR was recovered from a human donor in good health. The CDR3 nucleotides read TGTGCCATCAGGGAGGGGTTAGGGGGAACTGAAGCTTTCTTT. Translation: CAIREGLGGTEAFF.